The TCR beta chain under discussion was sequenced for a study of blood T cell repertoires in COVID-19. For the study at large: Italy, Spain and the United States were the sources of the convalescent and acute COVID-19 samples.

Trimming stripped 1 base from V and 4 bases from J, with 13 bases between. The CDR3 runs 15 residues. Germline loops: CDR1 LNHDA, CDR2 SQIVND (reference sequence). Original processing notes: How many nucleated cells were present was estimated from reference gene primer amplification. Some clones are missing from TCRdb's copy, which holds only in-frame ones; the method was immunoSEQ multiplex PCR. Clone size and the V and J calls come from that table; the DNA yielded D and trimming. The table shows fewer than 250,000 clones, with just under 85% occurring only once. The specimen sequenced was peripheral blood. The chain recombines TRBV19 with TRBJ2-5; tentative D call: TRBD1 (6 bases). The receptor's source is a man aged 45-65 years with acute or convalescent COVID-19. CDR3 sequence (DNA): TGTGCCAGTAGTATAGGACCAGGGGCCCCAGAGACCCAGTACTTC. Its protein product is CASSIGPGAPETQYF.